Detailed here is one TCR beta chain. This clone was detected only once. Its antigen remains undetermined. There are no base qualities to consult, and no much larger clone falls within one base. CDR1 and CDR2 were assigned from the germline V gene as MNHEY and SVGAGI. The CDR3 measures 12 amino acids from cysteine to phenylalanine. Just CDR3 DNA is preserved here, 36 bases in frame from base 1. V and J lose 5 bases and 7 bases, and a span of 11 bases separates them. For sequencing of the TCRbeta CDR3 region, genomic DNA was extracted from the sorted cells. The immunoSEQ Assay was used to sequence the TCRbeta CDR3 regions. TCRdb carries this immuneACCESS record with in-frame sequences only. Its versions omit some clonotypes, under half of them owing to an unresolved V gene in the studies checked, with the rest unexplained. The sample has fewer than 65,000 clones on record, about 80% of them singletons. The ten largest clonotypes hold more than 3.5% of the sample.

These data are taken from a study of OX40 agonist ivuxolimab in advanced cancers. Study-level background: Ivuxolimab was an agonistic, fully human IgG2 monoclonal antibody directed against OX40 (CD134), a costimulatory receptor. Intravenous ivuxolimab was administered to patients every 2 weeks at six dose levels: 0.01, 0.1, 0.3, 1.5, 3 and 10 mg/kg. Among the 50 to 55 dose-escalation patients, about 19 had hepatocellular carcinoma, approximately 15 melanoma, 9 renal cell carcinoma and 9 head and neck cancer. In the dose-escalation cohort, 70% to 85% of patients were male, and the mean age was roughly 60 years, with a range of about 23 to 85. Prior anti-PD-1, anti-PD-L1 or anti-CTLA-4 therapy was permitted, and about two fifths of dose-escalation patients had received checkpoint inhibitors. Partial responses were achieved by three dose-escalation patients, of whom one had hepatocellular carcinoma and two had cutaneous melanoma. The point of sequencing TCRbeta in the periphery was to test whether ivuxolimab changed TCR sequence diversity and drove clonal T-cell expansion. The paper covers the monotherapy dose-escalation part of the phase I ivuxolimab trial, which included N ≈ 50 patients.

General study outcomes and caveats: Low levels of normalized T-cell clonal expansion were also shown by some nonresponding patients. The antigen specificity of the clonally expanded peripheral T cells was not determined. At doses from 0.1 to 3.0 mg/kg, clonal expansion was seen in both CD4+ and CD8+ blood T cells between baseline and week 6. Partial responders in the 0.1-3.0 mg/kg groups had among the lowest normalized peripheral clonal expansion, especially among CD8+ T cells. After ivuxolimab, CD8+ T cells had more expanded clones than CD4+ T cells on average.

Patients with a history of autoimmune disease or receiving systemic immunosuppression were excluded from the trial. Peripheral blood for TCR sequencing was collected from all dose cohorts at baseline, on cycle 4 day 1, and on cycle 7 day 1. Samples came from an open-label, multicenter, first-in-human phase I dose-escalation trial of ivuxolimab. Adults with locally advanced or metastatic melanoma, renal cell, hepatocellular, or head and neck squamous cell carcinoma were enrolled in the trial. CD4+ and CD8+ T cells were sorted separately from peripheral blood before TCR sequencing. The chain was built from TRBV6-5 and TRBJ1-2, with a tentative D gene TRBD1 over 6 matching bases. The receptor was derived from an adult with an advanced solid tumor such as melanoma, head and neck, liver or kidney cancer. The sample was CD4+ or CD8+ T cells sorted from blood, taken in a trial of the OX40 agonist ivuxolimab. The DNA sequence is given as TGTGCCAGCAGTCTACAGGGTCTTGGCTACACCTTC. It specifies CASSLQGLGYTF.